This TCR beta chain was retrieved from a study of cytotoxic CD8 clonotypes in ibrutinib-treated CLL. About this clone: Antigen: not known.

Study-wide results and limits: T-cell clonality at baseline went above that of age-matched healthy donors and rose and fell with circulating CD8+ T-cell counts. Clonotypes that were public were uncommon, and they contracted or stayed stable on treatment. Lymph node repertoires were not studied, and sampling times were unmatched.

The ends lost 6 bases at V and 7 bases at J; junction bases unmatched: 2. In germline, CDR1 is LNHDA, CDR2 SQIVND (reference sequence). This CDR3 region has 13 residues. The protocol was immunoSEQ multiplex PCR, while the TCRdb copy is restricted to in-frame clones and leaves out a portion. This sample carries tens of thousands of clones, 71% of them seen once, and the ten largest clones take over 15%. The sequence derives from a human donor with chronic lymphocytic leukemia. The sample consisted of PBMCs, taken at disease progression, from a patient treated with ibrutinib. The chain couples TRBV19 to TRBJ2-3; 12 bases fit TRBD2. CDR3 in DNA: TGTGCCAGTAGCCTAGCGGGGGGGAATACGCAGTATTTT. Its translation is CASSLAGGNTQYF.